This TCR beta chain was captured in a study of a mutant IDH1 vaccine in newly diagnosed glioma. Study overall: Vaccine dosing followed radiotherapy by 4-6 weeks, or accompanied temozolomide cycles. Prior therapy was radiotherapy, temozolomide, or both; most received both.

As to time point: week 47, end of study. Doses comprised 300 ug of mutant IDH1 20-mer peptide each, plus topical imiquimod. TCRdb keeps only in-frame clones here, not all; method: immunoSEQ multiplex PCR. This table holds about 50,000 clones, roughly 76% found once. This clone was observed a single time. The antigen remains unidentified. The CDR3 covers 15 residues. CDR1 is MDHEN and CDR2 is SYDVKM in the germline V gene. The germline V and J ends were trimmed by 2 bases and 4 bases, with 12 bases remaining between them. The chain joins TRBV28 to TRBJ1-5; TRBD1 is a possible D gene (6 bases). This receptor was identified in a man aged 50 to 59 with glioma. Sample: PBMCs, taken from a glioma patient whose treatment included an IDH1 peptide vaccine. The CDR3 bases are TGTGCCAGCAGTTTAAACCAGGGGATGAATCAGCCCCAGCATTTT. Protein: CASSLNQGMNQPQHF.